Listed below are T cell receptor beta chains from one sample, sequenced in a study of identical twins. In TCRdb, the 5' RACE reads were re-called with MiXCR into one record per CDR3 protein. This sample yields around 960,000 distinct CDR3 sequences, of which 12% are seen a single time; about 1.5% belongs to the top ten. These data were likewise used in another study, on yellow fever vaccine responses in identical twins.

Material for sequencing was PBMCs. These receptors came from a woman aged 18-35 years in good health. CDR3s include the opening cysteine and the closing phenylalanine or tryptophan. The order of the fields is clone size, V gene, D gene, J gene, CDR3 DNA, CDR3 protein. The D gene is left open where the match is weak. Some rows mark clone size as missing; the rest say once, few, many or name a class of expanded clone.

.	TRBV7-9	.	TRBJ1-3	TGTGCCAGCTCCCCCCCGTGGGGCCAGATCTCTGGAAACACCATATATTTT	CASSPPWGQISGNTIYF
.	TRBV10-3	.	TRBJ1-1	TGTGCCATCAGTAAAAATGGACATCCGGCTGAAGCTTTCTTT	CAISKNGHPAEAFF
many	TRBV27	.	TRBJ2-3	TGCGCCAGCAGTTTCAGCGGACCCACAGATACGCAGTATTTT	CASSFSGPTDTQYF
few	TRBV12-3/TRBV12-4	TRBD1	TRBJ2-3	TGTGCCAGCAGGCTCCCCCCGAACTTGGACAGGGGCGACTATGATACGCAGTATTTT	CASRLPPNLDRGDYDTQYF
few	TRBV5-1	.	TRBJ2-7	TGCGCCAGCAGCTTGGAAGGGACACTCCTCCGGGAGCAGTACTTC	CASSLEGTLLREQYF
.	TRBV5-1	.	TRBJ2-2	TGCGCCAGCAGCTTGATACCAGGGATGACCGGGGAGCTGTTTTTT	CASSLIPGMTGELFF
.	TRBV20-1	.	TRBJ2-1	TGCAGTGCTACCCCAGGAATGGCAGGGCGCTCCTACAATGAGCAGTTCTTC	CSATPGMAGRSYNEQFF
.	TRBV10-3	.	TRBJ2-1	TGTGCCATCAGTTCTGGCCTCAATGAGCAGTTCTTC	CAISSGLNEQFF
.	TRBV4-2	.	TRBJ2-5	TGTGCCAGCAGCCAAGAAGGGGGACTCCAAGAGACCCAGTACTTC	CASSQEGGLQETQYF
.	TRBV12-3/TRBV12-4	.	TRBJ1-3	TGTGCCAGCCAGTCCCACTCTGGAAACACCATATATTTT	CASQSHSGNTIYF
.	TRBV11-3	.	TRBJ2-5	TGTGCCAGCAGCTCACCGGGACGCGGAGAGACCCAGTACTTC	CASSSPGRGETQYF
few	TRBV5-1	TRBD1	TRBJ1-1	TGCGCCAGCAGCTTGAATATAGGGGGCGCCTCGAACACTGAAGCTTTCTTT	CASSLNIGGASNTEAFF
few	TRBV6-1	.	TRBJ2-3	TGTGCCAGCTGGGGGCCATCAGGAGGCACAGATACGCAGTATTTT	CASWGPSGGTDTQYF
.	TRBV5-1	.	TRBJ2-4	TGCGCCAGCAGCTTGGATTGGGGGGCTCTAAACATTCAGTACTTC	CASSLDWGALNIQYF
few	TRBV10-3	TRBD2	TRBJ2-5	TGTGCCATCTGGGGGGGGGTCAGCCAAGAGACCCAGTACTTC	CAIWGGVSQETQYF
.	TRBV6-1	.	TRBJ2-5	TGTGCCAGCAGTGAATGGGCAGGGCTGCAAGAGACCCAGTACTTC	CASSEWAGLQETQYF
many	TRBV29-1	.	TRBJ2-2	TGCAGCGGCGGACAGCTCAACACCGGGGAGCTGTTTTTT	CSGGQLNTGELFF
.	TRBV4-1	TRBD1	TRBJ2-7	TGCGCCAGCAGCCAAGACGCTCTGACAGGGACCGAGCAGTACTTC	CASSQDALTGTEQYF
few	TRBV28	.	TRBJ2-3	TGTGCCAGCAGTTTTGGGGGTACGCAGTATTTT	CASSFGGTQYF
many	TRBV28	TRBD1	TRBJ2-1	TGTGCCAGCAGTTTCTCAGGGGGCTCTTCCTACAATGAGCAGTTCTTC	CASSFSGGSSYNEQFF
few	TRBV5-4	.	TRBJ1-1	TGTGCCAGCAGCTCCCATGGGGACACTGAAGCTTTCTTT	CASSSHGDTEAFF
.	TRBV12-3/TRBV12-4	.	TRBJ2-2	TGTGCCAGCACCGAGACAGTTTTAGGATCCGGGGAGCTGTTTTTT	CASTETVLGSGELFF
few	TRBV29-1	.	TRBJ2-7	TGCAGCGTTGGCACCTACGAGCAGTACTTC	CSVGTYEQYF
few	TRBV20-1	.	TRBJ2-5	TGCAGTGCTAGATACGGGGCCGGGGAGACCCAGTACTTC	CSARYGAGETQYF
few	TRBV5-5	TRBD2	TRBJ2-3	TGTGCCAGCAGCTTTCAGGGCGGGGGGAGCACAGATACGCAGTATTTT	CASSFQGGGSTDTQYF
few	TRBV15	.	TRBJ2-4	TGTGCCACCAGCAGAGAGGGGGACGGGGCCATTCAGTACTTC	CATSREGDGAIQYF
few	TRBV18	.	TRBJ1-2	TGTGCCAGCTCACCTGGGGGCCAGGGTCCCTATGGCTACACCTTC	CASSPGGQGPYGYTF
few	TRBV28	TRBD2	TRBJ2-3	TGTGCCAGCAGTTTCGAGCGGGGTGTGACAGATACGCAGTATTTT	CASSFERGVTDTQYF
many	TRBV5-1	.	TRBJ1-1	TGCGCCAGCAGCTTGAGGGGGGACACTGAAGCTTTCTTT	CASSLRGDTEAFF
.	TRBV18	.	TRBJ2-2	TGTGCCAGCTCAGTGGCACCGGCCGGGGAGCTGTTTTTT	CASSVAPAGELFF
few	TRBV7-7	.	TRBJ1-1	TGTGCCAGCAGCCCGTACGGGGCGAACACTGAAGCTTTCTTT	CASSPYGANTEAFF
few	TRBV2	.	TRBJ2-1	TGTGCCAGCAGTGCGGTACATAGCAATGAGCAGTTCTTC	CASSAVHSNEQFF
.	TRBV9	.	TRBJ1-4	TGTGCCAGCAGCGTAGCCGGGACTTCCAATGAAAAACTGTTTTTT	CASSVAGTSNEKLFF
few	TRBV20-1	.	TRBJ2-5	TGCAGTGCTTATGAAACCCGGGAGACCCAGTACTTC	CSAYETRETQYF
few	TRBV7-9	.	TRBJ2-1	TGTGCCAGCAGAGGGTGGTGGGGCAATGAGCAGTTCTTC	CASRGWWGNEQFF
many	TRBV20-1	.	TRBJ2-5	TGCAGTGCTAGAGATCTGGCAGGGAAAGAGACCCAGTACTTC	CSARDLAGKETQYF
few	TRBV20-1	.	TRBJ2-3	TGCAGTGCTATTGGAGGGGACTCTAGCACAGATACGCAGTATTTT	CSAIGGDSSTDTQYF
many	TRBV28	TRBD2	TRBJ2-7	TGTGCCAGCAGTTTATACGTGCTGACTAGCGGGAGCCACGGGCAGTACTTC	CASSLYVLTSGSHGQYF
few	TRBV5-5	TRBD2	TRBJ2-1	TGTGCCACCGACGCCGGGGGGGTCTTTGGGAATGAGCAGTTCTTC	CATDAGGVFGNEQFF
few	TRBV12-3/TRBV12-4	TRBD1	TRBJ1-4	TGTGCCAGCCCTATAAGGGGACAGGGGGAGGAAAAACTGTTTTTT	CASPIRGQGEEKLFF
many	TRBV28	TRBD1	TRBJ2-7	TGTGCCAGCAGTTTATCGGACAGGGGTACGGACGAGCAGTACTTC	CASSLSDRGTDEQYF
few	TRBV28	.	TRBJ2-2	TGTGCCAGCACCCCACGAGGAGGGGCGATCGGGGAGCTGTTTTTT	CASTPRGGAIGELFF
few	TRBV3-1	.	TRBJ1-2	TGTGCCAGCAGCCGTGGGCCCCTTCGGGTCAGGGCCGGCTACACCTTC	CASSRGPLRVRAGYTF
few	TRBV10-3	TRBD1	TRBJ1-1	TGTGCCATCAAAAATCCGGGACAGGGACAGAACACTGAAGCTTTCTTT	CAIKNPGQGQNTEAFF
.	TRBV5-1	TRBD1	TRBJ1-2	TGCGCCAGCAGCGTGGGGCAAAGCGGGACAGACTATGGCTACACCTTC	CASSVGQSGTDYGYTF
few	TRBV29-1	TRBD2	TRBJ2-1	TGCAGCGTGGCAACACTAGCGGGAGGTTACAATGAGCAGTTCTTC	CSVATLAGGYNEQFF
.	TRBV7-8	TRBD1	TRBJ1-6	TGTGCCAGCAGCATTAGACCGGGACAGGGCCATTCACCCCTCCACTTT	CASSIRPGQGHSPLHF
many	TRBV5-6	.	TRBJ2-1	TGTGCCAGCAGCTTGGATAAGGTCAACAATGAGCAGTTCTTC	CASSLDKVNNEQFF
.	TRBV20-1	TRBD2	TRBJ2-7	TGCAGTGCTAGAGATGGGGTAGCGGGAGGTGGCGAGCAGTACTTC	CSARDGVAGGGEQYF
few	TRBV6-1	.	TRBJ1-4	TGTGCCAGCAGGAAACAGATAACTAATGAAAAACTGTTTTTT	CASRKQITNEKLFF
few	TRBV12-3/TRBV12-4	.	TRBJ2-3	TGTGCCAGCAGTTTAAGTCGGGGCAGGGCCCCAGATACGCAGTATTTT	CASSLSRGRAPDTQYF
many	TRBV24-1	.	TRBJ2-3	TGTGCCACCAGTGGTGGAGGCCGAAGAGAGACTAGCACAGATACGCAGTATTTT	CATSGGGRRETSTDTQYF
many	TRBV12-3/TRBV12-4	.	TRBJ1-5	TGTGCCAGCAGTTCGCCGGGGAATCAGCCCCAGCATTTT	CASSSPGNQPQHF
.	TRBV6-5	.	TRBJ2-1	TGTGCCAGCAGTTATAAGGGTTTAGGGTCGAATGAGCAGTTCTTC	CASSYKGLGSNEQFF
.	TRBV28	.	TRBJ2-5	TGTGCCAGCAGACTGCGGGACGAAGAGACCCAGTACTTC	CASRLRDEETQYF